One sample yielded the 18 T cell receptor beta chains listed below, sequenced in a study of T cell changes during pregnancy in multiple sclerosis. TCRdb keeps only in-frame clones here, not all; method: immunoSEQ multiplex PCR. The data contain about 69,000 clones, around 90% of them singletons. The sequencing here drew on CD4+ T cells from peripheral blood mononuclear cells, taken in the third trimester of pregnancy. The origin of the receptors is a female donor in good health, enrolled as a control in a pregnancy study.

This chain connects TRBV30 to TRBJ1-1; 10 positions agree with TRBD1. The V gene's germline CDR1 is GTSNPN and CDR2 SVGIG (reference sequence). The CDR3 length is 15 residues. The ends lost 1 base at V and 2 bases at J; junction bases unmatched: 4. CDR3 residues: CAWSGQGAFNTEAFF. CDR3 in DNA: TGTGCCTGGAGTGGACAGGGGGCTTTTAACACTGAAGCTTTCTTT.

The chain recombines TRBV23-1 with TRBJ2-7; 9 nucleotides align to TRBD1. TRBV23-1 is recorded as an ORF, its role being uncertain. The CDR3 loop spans 15 amino acids. J lost 6 bases, V lost 6 bases, and 12 bases had no gene match. CDR3 sequence: CASRLPGQGSCEQYF. In DNA, the CDR3 is TGCGCCAGCAGACTCCCGGGACAGGGTTCATGCGAGCAGTACTTC.

This chain joins TRBV20-1 and TRBJ2-3; a weak D match, TRBD2 (7 bases). Germline V CDR1 and CDR2: DFQATT, SNEGSKA (reference sequence). Trimming cost V 8 bases and J 7 bases, with 10 bases left between them. The CDR3 length is 10 residues. This CDR3 is CSTGTNTQYF. CDR3 nucleotide sequence: TGCAGTACAGGGACTAATACGCAGTATTTT.

This chain uses TRBV11-1 with TRBJ1-1, with TRBD1 identical over 8 bases. Trimming cost V 3 bases and J 1 base; bases outside gene matches: 7. The CDR3 length is 16 residues. Germline CDR1 SGHAT, CDR2 FQDESV (reference sequence). In DNA form, the CDR3 reads TGTGCCAGCAGCTTGTACACAGGGACAGGGAACACTGAAGCTTTCTTT. Its translation is CASSLYTGTGNTEAFF.

The chain carries TRBV30 and TRBJ1-6, with a weak D call TRBD1 (6 bases). This CDR3 has 14 amino acids. V was pared by 2 bases and J by 9 bases, with 14 bases between. Per the germline V gene, CDR1 is GTSNPN and CDR2 is SVGIG (reference sequence). This chain's CDR3 is CAWSRGNGLSPLHF. In DNA, the CDR3 is TGTGCCTGGAGTAGGGGGAACGGGCTTTCACCCCTCCACTTT.

The CDR3 bases are TGTGCCAGTAGTATTAGTGGGGGGGCAGGCACCGGGGAGCTGTTTTTT. Its translation is CASSISGGAGTGELFF. This chain connects TRBV19 to TRBJ2-2; TRBD2 is a possible D gene (7 bases). Trimming removed 3 bases from V and 4 bases from J, with 15 bases in between. Germline V gives CDR1 LNHDA, CDR2 SQIVND (reference sequence). CDR3 size: 16 residues.

V usage is TRBV30 and J usage is TRBJ1-3; no firm D call. The CDR3 sequence is 13 residues long. Germline V gene data show CDR1 as GTSNPN and CDR2 as SVGIG (reference sequence). V was trimmed by 4 bases and J by 0 bases, leaving 7 bases between them. As DNA, the CDR3 is TGTGCCTGGAAAATAGACTCTGGAAACACCATATATTTT. Protein: CAWKIDSGNTIYF.

V is TRBV19 and J is TRBJ2-2; D is perhaps TRBD2 (6 bases). Germline CDR1 LNHDA, CDR2 SQIVND (reference sequence). The CDR3 is 13 amino acids. The germline V and J ends were trimmed by 5 bases and 4 bases, with 8 bases remaining between them. CDR3 protein: CASSVGGTGELFF. CDR3 DNA sequence: TGTGCCAGTAGTGTCGGGGGCACCGGGGAGCTGTTTTTT.

The V gene is TRBV7-2, the J gene TRBJ2-7, with a tentative D call TRBD1 (6 bases). The CDR3 covers 14 residues. Trimming cost V 1 base and J 4 bases, with 11 bases left between them. Germline CDR1 reads SGHTA; CDR2 reads FQGNSA. The CDR3 DNA reads as TGTGCCAGCAGCTTAGACAGGGATCAATACGAGCAGTACTTC. Protein: CASSLDRDQYEQYF.

This chain links TRBV7-2 with TRBJ1-2; TRBD1 matches 8 bases. Germline values: CDR1 SGHTA, CDR2 FQGNSA. The CDR3 contains 15 residues. The V gene end was trimmed by 3 bases and the J gene end by 2 bases; junction bases not matched to a gene: 5. The CDR3 DNA reads TGTGCCAGCAGCTTGACAGGGGAATCAAACTATGGCTACACCTTC. Amino acid sequence: CASSLTGESNYGYTF. Variable domain in full (rest from reference TRBV7-2 and TRBJ1-2): GAGVSQSPSNKVTEKGKDVELRCDPISGHTALYWYRQSLGQGLEFLIYFQGNSAPDKSGLPSDRFSAERTGGSVSTLTIQRTQQEDSAVYLCASSLTGESNYGYTFGSGTRLTVV.

Worth noting for this clone: The junction departs from germline at one end; a sequencing error may be responsible. The rearrangement links TRBV11-2 to TRBJ1-2, with D perhaps matching TRBD1 (6 bases). Germline V gene sequence: CDR1 SGHAT, CDR2 FQNNGV. The CDR3 consists of 13 residues. CDR3 nucleotide sequence: TGTGCCAGCAGCTTAGGACAGGACGATGGCTACACCTTT. It yields the protein CASSLGQDDGYTF.

J is TRBJ1-1 and V is TRBV6-6; no reliable D call. The CDR3 spans 13 residues. Per germline, CDR1 MNHNY and CDR2 SVGAGI (reference sequence). V shed 6 bases and J shed 2 bases, with 10 bases lying between them. As DNA, the CDR3 is TGTGCCAGCAGCCTAGAGAGAAACACTGAAGCTTTCTTT. This sequence encodes CASSLERNTEAFF.

This clone has just one count. The chain recombines TRBV4-2 with TRBJ2-7; D might be TRBD1 (6 bases). The CDR3 loop spans 14 amino acids. Germline assignment: CDR1 LGHNA and CDR2 YNFKEQ. The germline V and J ends were trimmed by 0 bases and 6 bases, with 12 bases remaining between them. The CDR3 reads CASSQEAGQIEQYF. CDR3 in DNA: TGTGCCAGCAGCCAAGAAGCCGGACAGATCGAGCAGTACTTC.

This sequence joins TRBV10-3 and TRBJ1-1; 7 bases fit TRBD1. The CDR3 contains 15 residues. The ends lost 4 bases at V and 0 bases at J; junction bases unmatched: 5. CDR1 is ENHRY and CDR2 is SYGVKD in the germline V gene. The CDR3 sequence is CAISGKTGMNTEAFF. The CDR3 bases are TGTGCCATCAGTGGCAAGACAGGGATGAACACTGAAGCTTTCTTT.

The V and J genes are TRBV5-1 and TRBJ1-1; D call uncertain. V was pared by 0 bases and J by 10 bases, with 13 bases between. Germline loops: CDR1 SGHRS, CDR2 YFSETQ. This CDR3 comprises 13 residues. The CDR3 loop is CASSLDPSRGAFF. As DNA, the CDR3 is TGCGCCAGCAGCTTGGACCCGAGCCGGGGAGCTTTCTTT.

The chain recombines TRBV11-1 with TRBJ1-1; possibly TRBD1 for D (5 bases). Deletions cut 1 base from V and 3 bases from J, with 12 bases between. CDR1 is SGHAT, CDR2 FQDESV, per germline (reference sequence). The CDR3 has 15 amino acids. CDR3 bases: TGTGCCAGCAGCTTAGAACCGCAGGGTGACACTGAAGCTTTCTTT. It is translated as CASSLEPQGDTEAFF. The full variable domain, in which reference TRBV11-1 and TRBJ1-1 provide the parts outside the CDR3, is EAEVAQSPRYKITEKSQAVAFWCDPISGHATLYWYRQILGQGPELLVQFQDESVVDDSQLPKDRFSAERLKGVDSTLKIQPAELGDSAMYLCASSLEPQGDTEAFFGQGTRLTVV.

The genes are TRBV5-8 and TRBJ2-5, with D unclear. This CDR3 has 16 amino acids. V was cut by 4 bases and J by 4 bases, with 20 bases left in between. CDR1 and CDR2 from the germline V gene are SGHTS and YDEGEE. The CDR3 is CASSLRRRFGGETQYF. CDR3 coding DNA: TGTGCCAGCAGCCTACGTCGGAGATTCGGTGGAGAGACCCAGTACTTC.

V is TRBV5-4 and J is TRBJ1-1; 7 bases are a match to TRBD1. CDR1 and CDR2 (germline): SGHNT, YYREEE (reference sequence). The V and J ends lost 0 bases and 10 bases, in that order; junction bases with no gene match: 6. The CDR3 is 13 residues long. CDR3 in amino acids: CASSLGQGVGAFF. Here the CDR3 DNA reads TGTGCCAGCAGCTTGGGACAGGGAGTAGGAGCTTTCTTT.